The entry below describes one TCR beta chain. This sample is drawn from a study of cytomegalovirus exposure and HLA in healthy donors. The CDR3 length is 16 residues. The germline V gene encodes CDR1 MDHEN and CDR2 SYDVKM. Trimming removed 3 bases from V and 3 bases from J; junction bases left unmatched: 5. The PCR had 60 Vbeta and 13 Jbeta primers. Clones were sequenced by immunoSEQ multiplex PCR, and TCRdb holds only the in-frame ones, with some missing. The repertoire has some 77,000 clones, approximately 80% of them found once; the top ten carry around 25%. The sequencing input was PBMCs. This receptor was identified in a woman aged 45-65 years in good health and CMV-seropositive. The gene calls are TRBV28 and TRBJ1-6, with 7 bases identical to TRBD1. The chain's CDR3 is CASSFGQGGYNSPLHF. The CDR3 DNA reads TGTGCCAGCAGTTTCGGGCAGGGGGGCTATAATTCACCCCTCCACTTT.